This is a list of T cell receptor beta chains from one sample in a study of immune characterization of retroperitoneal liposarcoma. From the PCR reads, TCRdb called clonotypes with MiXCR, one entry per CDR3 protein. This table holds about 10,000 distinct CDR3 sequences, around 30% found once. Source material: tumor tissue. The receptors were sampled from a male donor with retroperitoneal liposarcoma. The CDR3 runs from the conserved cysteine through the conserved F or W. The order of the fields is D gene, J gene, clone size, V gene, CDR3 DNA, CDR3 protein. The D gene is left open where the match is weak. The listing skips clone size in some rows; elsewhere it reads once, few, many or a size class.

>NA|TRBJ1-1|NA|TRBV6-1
TGTGCCAGCAGAGAGAACCAAGCTTTCTTT
CASRENQAFF
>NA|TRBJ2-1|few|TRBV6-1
TGTGCCAGCAGTGATATGACTTCAGCCAAAAACATTCAGTTCTTC
CASSDMTSAKNIQFF
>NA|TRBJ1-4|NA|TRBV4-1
TGCGCCAGCAGCCAAGATTCCGTTACTTTTGGTAATGAAAAACTGTTTTTT
CASSQDSVTFGNEKLFF
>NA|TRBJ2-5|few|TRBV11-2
TGTGCCAGCAGCCCACCCAGGTGGGGTGAGCAGTACTTC
CASSPPRWGEQYF
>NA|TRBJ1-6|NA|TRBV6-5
TGTGCCAGCAGTTACATCATGGGGGGCGGCTCACCCCTCCACTTT
CASSYIMGGGSPLHF
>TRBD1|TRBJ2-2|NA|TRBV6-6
TGTGCCAGCAGTTACGGTTCAGGGGGATACACCGGGGAGCTGTTTTTT
CASSYGSGGYTGELFF
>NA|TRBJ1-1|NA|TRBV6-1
TGTGCCAGCAGTGAACACGGGGGGGTTGCCACTGAAGCTTTCTTT
CASSEHGGVATEAFF
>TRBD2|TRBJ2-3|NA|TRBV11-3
TGTGCCAGCAGCCCTGGGACCGGGAGGGGGTTATCGCAAGAGACCCAGTACTTT
CASSPGTGRGLSQETQYF
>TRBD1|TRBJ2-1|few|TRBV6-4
TGTGCCAGCAGTGACACCGGAAAGAGACAGGGGAGCGGTGAGCAGTTCTTC
CASSDTGKRQGSGEQFF
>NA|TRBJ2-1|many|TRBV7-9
TGTGCCAGCAGCTTGTCCGGGACGGGACTTTACGAGCAGTTCTTC
CASSLSGTGLYEQFF
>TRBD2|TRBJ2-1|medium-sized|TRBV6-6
TGTGCCAGCAGTTACCAGGCCGGGGGAGGGAGGACCCAGTTCTTC
CASSYQAGGGRTQFF
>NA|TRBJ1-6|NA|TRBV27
TGTGCCAGCAGTCCAACCCAAGCGCTCAACAGGGTTTCTTCCCAACGGGGGAATTCACCCCTCCACTTT
CASSPTQALNRVSSQRGNSPLHF
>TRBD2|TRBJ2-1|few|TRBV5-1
TGCGCCAGCAGCGCGGGGACTAGCAATGAGCAGTTCTTC
CASSAGTSNEQFF
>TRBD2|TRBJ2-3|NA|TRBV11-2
TGTGCCAGCAGCTTAGTGGCGCGTCAGAGCGGGAGGGCCTGGGGGGGAGATACGCAGTATTTT
CASSLVARQSGRAWGGDTQYF
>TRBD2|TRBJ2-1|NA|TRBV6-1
TGTGCCAGCAGTTCCGACGGGGAGGGGAATGAGCAGTTCTTC
CASSSDGEGNEQFF
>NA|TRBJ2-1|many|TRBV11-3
TGTGCCAGCAGCCCCCTGGGGGTATTGAGCTACGAGCAGTTCTTC
CASSPLGVLSYEQFF
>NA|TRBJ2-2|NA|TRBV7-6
TGTGCCAGCAGCCCGAAGGGTGGGGGGAACACCGGGGAGCTGTTTTTT
CASSPKGGGNTGELFF
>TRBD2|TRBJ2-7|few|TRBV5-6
TGTGCCAGCAGCTTGGGGACTAGCGGCCTAGGGGGGGTCGAGCAGTACTTC
CASSLGTSGLGGVEQYF
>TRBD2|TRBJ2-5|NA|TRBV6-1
TGTGCCAGCAGTGAAAGTAGGGGGACTAGCGGGGGGAGACGGTACTTC
CASSESRGTSGGRRYF
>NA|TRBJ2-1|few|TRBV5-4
TGTGCCAGCAGCCCCTTAGAGAAAAACAATGAGCAGTTCTTC
CASSPLEKNNEQFF
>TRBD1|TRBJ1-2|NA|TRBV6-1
TGTGCCAGCAGTGAAGTACAGGGGGAGGTTGGCTACACCTTC
CASSEVQGEVGYTF
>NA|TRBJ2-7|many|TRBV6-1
TGTGCCAGCACCATAAACTACGAGCAGTACTTC
CASTINYEQYF
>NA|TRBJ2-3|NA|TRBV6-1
TGTGCCAGCTTTTCACGGCGCGGAGATACGCAGTATTTT
CASFSRRGDTQYF
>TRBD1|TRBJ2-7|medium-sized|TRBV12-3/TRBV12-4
TGTGCCAGCAGCCCCCAAGGGACAGCCTACGAGCAGTACTTC
CASSPQGTAYEQYF
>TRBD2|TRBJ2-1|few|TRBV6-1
TGTGCCAGCAGTTCCGGGACTAGCGGGAGCGCTGCGCAGTTCTTC
CASSSGTSGSAAQFF
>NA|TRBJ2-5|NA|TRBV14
TGTGCCAGCAGCCTTCAGGGGGGTAGGGAGACCCAGTACTTC
CASSLQGGRETQYF
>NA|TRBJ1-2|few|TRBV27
TGTGCCAGCAGTTTGGCCTTGAACTATGGCTACACCTTC
CASSLALNYGYTF
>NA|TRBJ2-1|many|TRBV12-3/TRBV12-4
TGTGCCAGCACCCTAACGGGACGGTACAATGAGCAGTTCTTC
CASTLTGRYNEQFF
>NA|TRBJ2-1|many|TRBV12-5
TGTGCTAGTGGTTCCAACGTGAGCTTGACGGAGACCCAGTTCTTC
CASGSNVSLTETQFF
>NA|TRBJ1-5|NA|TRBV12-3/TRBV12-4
TGTGCCAGCAGTTTGACTGAACATCAGCCCCAGCATTTT
CASSLTEHQPQHF
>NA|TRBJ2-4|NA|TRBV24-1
TGTGCCACCAGTGATGTGACTGCCGCAGGGTCCTACAATGAGCAGTACTTC
CATSDVTAAGSYNEQYF
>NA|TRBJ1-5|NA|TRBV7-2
TGTGCCAGCAGTGGGGTCATCAATCAGCCCCAGCATTTT
CASSGVINQPQHF
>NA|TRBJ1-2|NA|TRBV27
TGTGCCAGCAGGTCGATAACAGGGAGCTATGGCTACACCTTC
CASRSITGSYGYTF
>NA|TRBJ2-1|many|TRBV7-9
TGTGCCAGCAGTTACCGGGCCCAGAGCTCCTACGAGCAGTTCTTC
CASSYRAQSSYEQFF
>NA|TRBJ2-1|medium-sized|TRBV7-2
TGTGCCAGCAGCTTTCATAGGGAGGCCCAGTTCTTC
CASSFHREAQFF
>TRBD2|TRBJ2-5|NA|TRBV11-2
TGTGCCAGCAGCCCGGGACTAGCGGGAGGACAAGAGACCCAGTACTTC
CASSPGLAGGQETQYF
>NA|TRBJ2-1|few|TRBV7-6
TGTGCCAGCAGCCTCGGCTCTAGAAACTACAATGAGCAGTTCTTC
CASSLGSRNYNEQFF
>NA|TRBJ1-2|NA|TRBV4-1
TGCGCCAGCAGCCAAGAACGGAGTCCCTATGGCTACACCTTC
CASSQERSPYGYTF
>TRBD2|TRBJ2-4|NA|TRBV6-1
TGTGCCAGCAGTTTCGGACTAGACCTTAGCGTCGATGAGCAGTACTTC
CASSFGLDLSVDEQYF
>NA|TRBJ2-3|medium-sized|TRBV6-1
TGTGCCAGCAGGAAGATAGTTAGAGCCAGCACAGATACGCAGTATTTT
CASRKIVRASTDTQYF
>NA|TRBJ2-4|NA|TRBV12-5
TGTGCTAGTGGGGACTTGAATGAGCAGTACTTC
CASGDLNEQYF
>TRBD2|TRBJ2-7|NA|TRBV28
TGTGCCAGCAGTTTGATGGGGACTAGCGGGGGGGCTTCCTACAATGAGCAGTACTTC
CASSLMGTSGGASYNEQYF
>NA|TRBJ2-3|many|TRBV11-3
TGTGCCAGCAGCTTAGATAGTCGAGATACGCAGTATTTT
CASSLDSRDTQYF
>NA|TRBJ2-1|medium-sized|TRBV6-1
TGTGCCAGCGCCGACACTCCCTACGAGCAGTTCTTC
CASADTPYEQFF
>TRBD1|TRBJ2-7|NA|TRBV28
TGTGCCAGCAGTTTTCTGGGACAGGGCCACAATGAGCAGTACTTC
CASSFLGQGHNEQYF
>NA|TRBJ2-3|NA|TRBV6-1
TGTGCCAGCAGTGAATCTGCAGGGGCAGATACGCAGTATTTT
CASSESAGADTQYF
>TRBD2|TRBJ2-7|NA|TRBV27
TGTGCCAGCAGACGGGGGGACGAGCAGTACTTC
CASRRGDEQYF
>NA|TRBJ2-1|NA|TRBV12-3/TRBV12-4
TGTGCCAGCAGTTTAAACCCCACTCTGGGGGGTTCCAAAAACATTCAGTTCTTC
CASSLNPTLGGSKNIQFF
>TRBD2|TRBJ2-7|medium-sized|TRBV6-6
TGTGCCAGCAGTTACAGTGGTCTAGCGGGAGGGGGGGAGCAGTACTTC
CASSYSGLAGGGEQYF
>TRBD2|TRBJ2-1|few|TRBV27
TGTGCCAGCAGTCCCGCGGGAGTTGATTCCAATGAGCAGTTCTTC
CASSPAGVDSNEQFF
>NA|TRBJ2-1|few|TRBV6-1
TGTGCCAGCAGATTCACAGGGCAATATCGCTACGAGCAGTTCTTC
CASRFTGQYRYEQFF
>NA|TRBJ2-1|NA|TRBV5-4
TGTGCCAGCAGCCCCTGGGGGGGCCACAATGAGCAGTTCTTC
CASSPWGGHNEQFF
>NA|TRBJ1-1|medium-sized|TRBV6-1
TGTGCCAGCATCCAGGGGATGAACACTGAAGCTTTCTTT
CASIQGMNTEAFF
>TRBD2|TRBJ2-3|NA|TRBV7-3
TGTGCCAGCAGCTCCTCCCAACTAGCGTCAGATACGCAGTATTTT
CASSSSQLASDTQYF
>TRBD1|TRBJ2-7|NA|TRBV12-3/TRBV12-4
TGTGCCAGCAGCCCGGGGACAGTTTACGAGCAGTACTTC
CASSPGTVYEQYF
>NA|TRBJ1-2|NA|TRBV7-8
TGTGCCAGCAGCCACCTTGGGGGGCTTGGCTACACCTTC
CASSHLGGLGYTF
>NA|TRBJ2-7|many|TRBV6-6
TGTGCCAGCAGTTACTCGATAGGTGTCGATGAGCAGTACTTC
CASSYSIGVDEQYF
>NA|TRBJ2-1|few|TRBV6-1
TGTGCCAGCAGCCCCGTAGGTGAGCAGTTCTTC
CASSPVGEQFF
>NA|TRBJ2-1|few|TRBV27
TGTGCCAGCACCCTGGGGGGAAGAGGGGACGAGCAGTTCTTC
CASTLGGRGDEQFF
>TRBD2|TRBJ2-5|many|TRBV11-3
TGTGCCAGCAGCAACAACATCGTACTAGCGGGAGATCTAAGAGGTGAGCAGTACTTC
CASSNNIVLAGDLRGEQYF